The clone carrying this T cell receptor (beta chain) occurred many times. As yet, its antigen is unknown. The data stem from a study of human T cells and chemical hapten exposure. Overall study: Each patient's scalp received weekly diphenylcyclopropenone throughout the approximately 25-week study. Variability of per-sample TCR yields stemmed mainly from small differences in pooled library volume.

Looked up from germline, CDR1 is SGHVS and CDR2 is FNYEAQ. This CDR3 has 14 amino acids. Trimming stripped 2 bases from V and 8 bases from J, with 15 bases between. Study observations and caveats: No shift was seen in TCRs above 1 in 1000 frequency with DPC sensitization.

TCRdb processed the RACE reads anew with MiXCR; each CDR3 protein has one entry. The sample lists some 91,000 distinct CDR3 sequences; 9.5% to 15% were seen once. This sample's time point: patch test 1, 2 weeks after DPC sensitization. Specified treatment: therapeutic diphenylcyclopropenone sensitization with weekly scalp DPC. People who gave samples had alopecia, were 18 to 70 years old, and were suitable for DPC. V gene TRBV7-6 combines with J gene TRBJ1-1, with D unclear. The sample here was whole blood, taken in connection with sensitization to the hapten diphenylcyclopropenone (DPC). This clonotype originated in a woman aged 40 to 50 with alopecia areata. Some clones in this sample may be carry-over from other donors' samples. The CDR3 spells CASSLLNTGGEAFF. CDR3 DNA sequence: TGTGCCAGCAGCTTATTAAATACGGGTGGGGAAGCTTTCTTT.